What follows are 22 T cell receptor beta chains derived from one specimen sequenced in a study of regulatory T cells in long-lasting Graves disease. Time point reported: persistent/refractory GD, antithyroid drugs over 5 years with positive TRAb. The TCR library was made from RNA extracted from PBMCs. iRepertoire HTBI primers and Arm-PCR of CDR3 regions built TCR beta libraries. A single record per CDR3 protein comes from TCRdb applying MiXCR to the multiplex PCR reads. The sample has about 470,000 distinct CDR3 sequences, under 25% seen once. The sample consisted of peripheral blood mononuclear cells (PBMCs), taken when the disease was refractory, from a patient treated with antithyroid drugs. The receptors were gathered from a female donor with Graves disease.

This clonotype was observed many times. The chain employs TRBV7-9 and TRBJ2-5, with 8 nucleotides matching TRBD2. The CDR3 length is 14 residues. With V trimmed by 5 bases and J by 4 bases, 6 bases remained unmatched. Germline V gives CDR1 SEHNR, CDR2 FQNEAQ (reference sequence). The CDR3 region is CASSPPAGGETQYF. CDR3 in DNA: TGTGCCAGCAGCCCCCCGGCGGGAGGAGAGACCCAGTACTTC. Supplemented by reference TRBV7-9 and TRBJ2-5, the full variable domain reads DTGVSQNPRHKITKRGQNVTFRCDPISEHNRLYWYRQTLGQGPEFLTYFQNEAQLEKSRLLSDRFSAERPKGSFSTLEIQRTEQGDSAMYLCASSPPAGGETQYFGPGTRLLVL.

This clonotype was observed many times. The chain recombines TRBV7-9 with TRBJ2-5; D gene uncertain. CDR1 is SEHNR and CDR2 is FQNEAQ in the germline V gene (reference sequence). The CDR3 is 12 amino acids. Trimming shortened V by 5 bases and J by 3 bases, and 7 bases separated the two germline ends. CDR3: CASSRNKETQYF. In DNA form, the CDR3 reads TGTGCCAGCAGCCGGAACAAAGAGACCCAGTACTTC.

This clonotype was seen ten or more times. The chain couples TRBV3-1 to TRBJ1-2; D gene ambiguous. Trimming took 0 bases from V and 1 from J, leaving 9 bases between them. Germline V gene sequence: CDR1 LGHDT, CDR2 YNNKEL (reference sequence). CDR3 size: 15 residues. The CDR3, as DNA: TGTGCCAGCAGCCAAGATCCAGTAATTAACTATGGCTACACCTTC. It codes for CASSQDPVINYGYTF.

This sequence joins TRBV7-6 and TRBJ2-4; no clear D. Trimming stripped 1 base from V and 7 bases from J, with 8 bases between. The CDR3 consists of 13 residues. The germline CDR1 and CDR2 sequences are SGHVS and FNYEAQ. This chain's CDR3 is CASSLGQANIQYF. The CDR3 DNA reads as TGTGCCAGCAGCTTAGGGCAGGCTAACATTCAGTACTTC.

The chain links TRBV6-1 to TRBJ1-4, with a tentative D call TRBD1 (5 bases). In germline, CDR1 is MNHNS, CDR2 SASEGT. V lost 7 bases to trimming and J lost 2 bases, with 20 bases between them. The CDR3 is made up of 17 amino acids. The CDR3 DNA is TGTGCCAGCATGGGAGACAGCGAACTTCCGACTAATGAAAAACTGTTTTTT. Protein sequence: CASMGDSELPTNEKLFF.

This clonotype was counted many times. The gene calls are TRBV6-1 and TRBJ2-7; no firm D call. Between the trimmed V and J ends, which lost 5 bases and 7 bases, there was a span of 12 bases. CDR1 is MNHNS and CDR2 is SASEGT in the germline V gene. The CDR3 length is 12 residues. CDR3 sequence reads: CASSNDEGEQYF. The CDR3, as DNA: TGTGCCAGCAGTAACGACGAAGGGGAGCAGTACTTC.

The CDR3 nucleotides are TGTGCCAGCAGCTCCTATCCTGGGTCCTACGAGCAGTACTTC. Encoded protein: CASSSYPGSYEQYF. The V gene is TRBV5-6, the J gene TRBJ2-7, with no clear D. The CDR3 is made up of 14 amino acids. V lost 3 bases and J 1 base, leaving 11 bases between the germline ends. CDR1 SGHDT and CDR2 YYEEEE come from the germline V gene.

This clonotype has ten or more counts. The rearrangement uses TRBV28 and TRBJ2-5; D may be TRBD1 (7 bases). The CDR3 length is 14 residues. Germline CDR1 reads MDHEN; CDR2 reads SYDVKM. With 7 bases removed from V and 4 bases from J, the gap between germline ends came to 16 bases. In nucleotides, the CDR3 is TGTGCCAGCAAAAAAGACAGGGAGGCAGAGACCCAGTACTTC. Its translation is CASKKDREAETQYF.

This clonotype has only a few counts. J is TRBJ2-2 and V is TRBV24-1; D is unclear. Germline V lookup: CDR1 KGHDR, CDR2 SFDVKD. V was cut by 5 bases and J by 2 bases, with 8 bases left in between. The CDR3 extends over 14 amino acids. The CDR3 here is CATSVNTNTGELFF. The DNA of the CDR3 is TGTGCCACCAGTGTGAACACCAACACCGGGGAGCTGTTTTTT.

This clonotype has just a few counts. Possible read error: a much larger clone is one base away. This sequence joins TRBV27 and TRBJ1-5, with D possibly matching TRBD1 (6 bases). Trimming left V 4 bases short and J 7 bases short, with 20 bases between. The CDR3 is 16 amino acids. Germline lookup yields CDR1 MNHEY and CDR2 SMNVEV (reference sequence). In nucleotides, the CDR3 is TGTGCCAGCAGTTCGGGACAAGGGATATGGGGGCAGCCCCAGCATTTT. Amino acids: CASSSGQGIWGQPQHF.

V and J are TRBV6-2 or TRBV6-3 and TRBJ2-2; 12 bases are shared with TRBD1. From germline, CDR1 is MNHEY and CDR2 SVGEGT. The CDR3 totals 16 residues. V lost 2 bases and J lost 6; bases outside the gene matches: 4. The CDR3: CASSYRGQGAAGELFF. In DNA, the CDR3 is TGTGCCAGCAGTTACCGGGGACAGGGGGCCGCCGGGGAGCTGTTTTTT.

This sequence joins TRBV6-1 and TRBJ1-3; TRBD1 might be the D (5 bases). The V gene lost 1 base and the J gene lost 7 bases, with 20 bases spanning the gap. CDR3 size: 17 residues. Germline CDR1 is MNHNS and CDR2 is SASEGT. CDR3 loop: CASSEVYLWIGDNTIYF. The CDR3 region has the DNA TGTGCCAGCAGTGAAGTGTATTTGTGGATCGGGGACAACACCATATATTTT.

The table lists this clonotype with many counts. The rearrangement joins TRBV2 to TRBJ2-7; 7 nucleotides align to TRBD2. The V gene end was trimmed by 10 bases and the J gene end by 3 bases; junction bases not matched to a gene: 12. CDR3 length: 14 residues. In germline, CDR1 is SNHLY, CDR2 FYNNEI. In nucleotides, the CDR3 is TGTGCCACAAGCGGGGCGCCCCAACTCTACGAGCAGTACTTC. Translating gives CATSGAPQLYEQYF.

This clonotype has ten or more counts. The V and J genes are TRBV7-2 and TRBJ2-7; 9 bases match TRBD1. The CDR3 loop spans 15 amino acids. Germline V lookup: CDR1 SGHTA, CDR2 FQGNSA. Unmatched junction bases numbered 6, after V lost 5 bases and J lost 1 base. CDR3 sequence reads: CASSPTGGRSYEQYF. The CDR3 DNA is TGTGCCAGCAGCCCAACAGGGGGCAGATCCTACGAGCAGTACTTC.

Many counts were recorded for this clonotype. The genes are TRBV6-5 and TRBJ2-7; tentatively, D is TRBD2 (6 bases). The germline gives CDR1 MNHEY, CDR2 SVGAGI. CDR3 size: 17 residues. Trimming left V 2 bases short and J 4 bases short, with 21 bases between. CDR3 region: CASSYLAYGAGMYEQYF. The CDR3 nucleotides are TGTGCCAGCAGTTACCTAGCGTACGGGGCCGGGATGTACGAGCAGTACTTC.

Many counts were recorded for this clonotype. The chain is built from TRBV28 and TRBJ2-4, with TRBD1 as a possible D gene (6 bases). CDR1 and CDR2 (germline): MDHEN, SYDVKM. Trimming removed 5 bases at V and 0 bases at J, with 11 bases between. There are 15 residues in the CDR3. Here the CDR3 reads CASSPSGQAKNIQYF. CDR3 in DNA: TGTGCCAGCAGTCCCTCGGGACAAGCCAAAAACATTCAGTACTTC.

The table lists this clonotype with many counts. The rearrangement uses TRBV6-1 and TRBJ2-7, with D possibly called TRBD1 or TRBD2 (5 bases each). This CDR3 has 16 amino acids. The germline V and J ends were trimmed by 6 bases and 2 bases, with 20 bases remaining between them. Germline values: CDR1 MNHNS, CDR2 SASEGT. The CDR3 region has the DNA TGTGCCAGCAGCTCCCCCGAAAGGCAGGGAGCCTACGAGCAGTACTTC. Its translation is CASSSPERQGAYEQYF.

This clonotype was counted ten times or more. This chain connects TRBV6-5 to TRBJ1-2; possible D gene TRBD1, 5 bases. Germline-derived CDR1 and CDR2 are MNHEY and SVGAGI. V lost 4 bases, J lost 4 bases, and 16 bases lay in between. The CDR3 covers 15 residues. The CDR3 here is CASSWGDDSVYGYTF. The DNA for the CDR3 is TGTGCCAGCAGTTGGGGGGATGACAGTGTCTATGGCTACACCTTC.

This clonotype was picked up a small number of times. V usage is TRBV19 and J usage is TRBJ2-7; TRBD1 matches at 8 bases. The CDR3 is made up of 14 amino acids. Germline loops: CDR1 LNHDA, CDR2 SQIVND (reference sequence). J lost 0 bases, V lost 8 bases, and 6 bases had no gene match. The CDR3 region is CASRQGTNSYEQYF. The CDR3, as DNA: TGTGCCAGTCGACAGGGGACGAACTCCTACGAGCAGTACTTC.

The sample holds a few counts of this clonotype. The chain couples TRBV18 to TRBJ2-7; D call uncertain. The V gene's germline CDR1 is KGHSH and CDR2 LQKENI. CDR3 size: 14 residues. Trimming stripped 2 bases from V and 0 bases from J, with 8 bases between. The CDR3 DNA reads TGTGCCAGCTCACCATCCAGCCCCTCCTACGAGCAGTACTTC. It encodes CASSPSSPSYEQYF.

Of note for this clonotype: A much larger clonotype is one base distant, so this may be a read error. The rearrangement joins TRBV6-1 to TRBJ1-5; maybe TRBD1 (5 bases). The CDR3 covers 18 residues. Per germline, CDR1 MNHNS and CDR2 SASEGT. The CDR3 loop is CASSPLEAGFYSNQPRHF. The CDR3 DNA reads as TGTGCCAGCAGTCCATTGGAGGCAGGGTTTTACAGCAATCAGCCCCGGCATTTT.

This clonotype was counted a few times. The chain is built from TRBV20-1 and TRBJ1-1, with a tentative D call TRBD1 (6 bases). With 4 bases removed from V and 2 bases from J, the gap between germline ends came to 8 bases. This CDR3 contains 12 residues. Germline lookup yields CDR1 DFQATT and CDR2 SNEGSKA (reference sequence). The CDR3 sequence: CSAMDRNTEAFF. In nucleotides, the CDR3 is TGCAGTGCTATGGACAGAAACACTGAAGCTTTCTTT.